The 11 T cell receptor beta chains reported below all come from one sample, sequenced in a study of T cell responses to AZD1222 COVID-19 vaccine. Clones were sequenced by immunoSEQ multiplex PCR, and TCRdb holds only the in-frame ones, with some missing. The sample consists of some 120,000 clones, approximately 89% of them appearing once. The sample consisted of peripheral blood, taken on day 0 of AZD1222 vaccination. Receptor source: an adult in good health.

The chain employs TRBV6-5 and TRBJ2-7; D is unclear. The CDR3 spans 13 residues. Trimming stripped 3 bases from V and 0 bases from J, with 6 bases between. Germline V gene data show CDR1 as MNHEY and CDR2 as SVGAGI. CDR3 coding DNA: TGTGCCAGCAGTTATCGCGGCTCCTACGAGCAGTACTTC. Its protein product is CASSYRGSYEQYF.

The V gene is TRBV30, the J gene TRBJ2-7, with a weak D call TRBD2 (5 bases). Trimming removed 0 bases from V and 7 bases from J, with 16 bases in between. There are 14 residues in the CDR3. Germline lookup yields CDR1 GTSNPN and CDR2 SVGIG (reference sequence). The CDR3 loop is CAWSVFWGAKEQYF. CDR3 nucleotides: TGTGCCTGGAGTGTATTTTGGGGAGCCAAAGAGCAGTACTTC.

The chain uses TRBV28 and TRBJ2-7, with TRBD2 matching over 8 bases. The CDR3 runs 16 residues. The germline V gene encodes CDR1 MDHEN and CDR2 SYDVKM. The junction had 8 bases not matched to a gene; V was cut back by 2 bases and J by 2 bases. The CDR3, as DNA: TGTGCCAGCAGTTTACCCTCAGCGGGAGCGGCCTACGAGCAGTACTTC. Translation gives CASSLPSAGAAYEQYF.

This chain's CDR3 is CASSLGPGGRSYEQYF. DNA for the CDR3: TGTGCCAGCAGCTTAGGCCCGGGGGGGAGGTCCTACGAGCAGTACTTC. J is TRBJ2-7 and V is TRBV7-2, with 8 bases that match TRBD2. V trimming: 1 base; J trimming: 1 base; junction bases outside the gene matches: 6. This CDR3 spans 16 amino acids. Per the germline V gene, CDR1 is SGHTA and CDR2 is FQGNSA.

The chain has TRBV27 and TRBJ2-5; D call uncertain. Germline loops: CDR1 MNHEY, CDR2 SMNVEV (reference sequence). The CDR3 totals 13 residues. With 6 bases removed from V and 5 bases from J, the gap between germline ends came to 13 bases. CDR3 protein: CASSPIGLETQYF. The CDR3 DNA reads TGTGCCAGCAGCCCGATCGGTTTGGAGACCCAGTACTTC.

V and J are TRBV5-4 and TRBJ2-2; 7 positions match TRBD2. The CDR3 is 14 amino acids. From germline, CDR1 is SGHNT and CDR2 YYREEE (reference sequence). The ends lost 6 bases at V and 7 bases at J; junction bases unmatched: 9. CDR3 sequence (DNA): TGTGCCAGCAACCAGGCGGGAGTAAACGGGGAGCTGTTTTTT. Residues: CASNQAGVNGELFF.

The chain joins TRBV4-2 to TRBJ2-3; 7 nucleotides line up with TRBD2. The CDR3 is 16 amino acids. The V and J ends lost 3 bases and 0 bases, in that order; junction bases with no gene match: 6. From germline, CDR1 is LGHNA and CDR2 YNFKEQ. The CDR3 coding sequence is TGTGCCAGCAGCCAGGGGGGAGGGTTTAGCACAGATACGCAGTATTTT. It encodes CASSQGGGFSTDTQYF.

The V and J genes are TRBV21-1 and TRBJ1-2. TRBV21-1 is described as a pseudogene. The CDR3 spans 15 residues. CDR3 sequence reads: CASSYPSGRYYGYTF. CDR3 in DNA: TGTGCCAGCAGCTACCCCAGTGGTAGGTACTATGGCTACACCTTC.

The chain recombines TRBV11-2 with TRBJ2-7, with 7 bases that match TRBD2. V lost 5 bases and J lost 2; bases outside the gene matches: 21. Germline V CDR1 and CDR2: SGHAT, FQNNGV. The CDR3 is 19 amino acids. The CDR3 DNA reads TGTGCCAGCAGCCCGCTTCTGGCGGGAGTCCCCTCGATAACCTACGAGCAGTACTTC. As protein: CASSPLLAGVPSITYEQYF.

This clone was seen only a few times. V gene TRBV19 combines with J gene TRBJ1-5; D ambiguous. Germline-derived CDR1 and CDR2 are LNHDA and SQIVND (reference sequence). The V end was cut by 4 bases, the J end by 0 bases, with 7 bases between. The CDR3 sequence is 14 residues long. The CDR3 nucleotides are TGTGCCAGTAGTACAGTAAGTAGCAATCAGCCCCAGCATTTT. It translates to CASSTVSSNQPQHF.

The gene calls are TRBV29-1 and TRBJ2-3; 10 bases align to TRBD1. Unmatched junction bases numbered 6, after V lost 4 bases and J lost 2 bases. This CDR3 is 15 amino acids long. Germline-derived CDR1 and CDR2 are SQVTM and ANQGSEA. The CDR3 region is CSVVPGQGFTDTQYF. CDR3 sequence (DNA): TGCAGCGTTGTGCCGGGACAGGGGTTCACAGATACGCAGTATTTT.